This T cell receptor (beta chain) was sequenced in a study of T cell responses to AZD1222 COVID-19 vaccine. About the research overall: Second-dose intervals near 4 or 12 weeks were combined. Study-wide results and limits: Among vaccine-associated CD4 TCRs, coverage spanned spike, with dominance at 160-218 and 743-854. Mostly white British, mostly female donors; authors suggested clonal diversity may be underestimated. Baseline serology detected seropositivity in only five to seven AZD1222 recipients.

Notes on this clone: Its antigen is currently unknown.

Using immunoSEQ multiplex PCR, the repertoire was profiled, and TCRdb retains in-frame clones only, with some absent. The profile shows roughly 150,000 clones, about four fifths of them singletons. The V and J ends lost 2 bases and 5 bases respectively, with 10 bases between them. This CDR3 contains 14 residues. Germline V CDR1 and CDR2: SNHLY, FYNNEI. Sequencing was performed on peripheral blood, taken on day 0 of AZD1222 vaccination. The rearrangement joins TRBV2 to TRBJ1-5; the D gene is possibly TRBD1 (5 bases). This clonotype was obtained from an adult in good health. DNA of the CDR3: TGTGCCAGCAGTGAAATGTGGGGGGATCAGCCCCAGCATTTT. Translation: CASSEMWGDQPQHF.